Listed below are T cell receptor beta chains from one sample, sequenced in a study of blood T cell repertoires in COVID-19. Assay: immunoSEQ multiplex PCR; the TCRdb copy retains only in-frame clones and omits some. The sample carries about 190,000 clones, about 87% recorded once. The specimen sequenced was peripheral blood. The receptors here all came from a woman in her thirties with acute or convalescent COVID-19. Each CDR3 is given with its conserved first and last residue. Each record gives: D gene, V gene, J gene, clone size, CDR3 protein, CDR3 DNA. A D gene is named only where the DNA matches it firmly. Clone sizes are given selectively: once, few, many, or a class where the clone is expanded.

>TRBD1|TRBV14|TRBJ2-6|NA
CASSRGTGKVTGANVLTF
TGTGCCAGCAGCCGAGGGACAGGGAAAGTCACTGGGGCCAACGTCCTGACTTTC
>TRBD2|TRBV12-3/TRBV12-4|TRBJ2-1|NA
CASGGLAGWEQFF
TGTGCCAGCGGAGGACTAGCGGGATGGGAGCAGTTCTTC
>NA|TRBV7-9|TRBJ1-1|NA
CASSPVQDAEAFF
TGTGCCAGCAGCCCCGTACAGGACGCTGAAGCTTTCTTT
>NA|TRBV15|TRBJ2-2|NA
CATSSGGAGTGELFF
TGTGCCACCAGCTCTGGGGGCGCCGGCACCGGGGAGCTGTTTTTT
>NA|TRBV13|TRBJ2-1|NA
CASSLGGRGTYNEQFF
TGTGCCAGCAGCTTAGGTGGGCGCGGGACCTACAATGAGCAGTTCTTC
>NA|TRBV2|TRBJ1-4|NA
CASRPLQGRSELFF
TGTGCCAGCCGGCCGCTCCAGGGGCGTAGTGAACTGTTTTTT
>NA|TRBV4-1|TRBJ2-3|NA
CASSQGWGLGNADTQYF
TGCGCCAGCAGCCAAGGTTGGGGGCTGGGGAATGCAGATACGCAGTATTTT
>NA|TRBV2|TRBJ1-1|few
CASSRTDEAFF
TGTGCCAGCAGTAGGACAGATGAAGCTTTCTTT
>TRBD2|TRBV30|TRBJ2-1|once
CAWSTRTLAAYNEQFF
TGTGCCTGGAGTACCAGGACACTAGCGGCCTACAATGAGCAGTTCTTC
>TRBD1|TRBV5-1|TRBJ1-3|once
CASSYGQGSSGNTIYF
TGCGCCAGCAGCTACGGACAGGGCAGCTCTGGAAACACCATATATTTT
>NA|TRBV29-1|TRBJ1-2|NA
CSVERDGGIGYTF
TGCAGCGTTGAGCGGGACGGGGGTATAGGCTACACCTTC
>TRBD2|TRBV7-6|TRBJ2-2|few
CASSRTSGTGELFF
TGTGCCAGCAGCCGGACTAGCGGGACCGGGGAGCTGTTTTTT
>NA|TRBV19|TRBJ2-7|NA
CASSAFLAGFGREQYF
TGTGCCAGTAGTGCTTTCCTGGCGGGATTCGGAAGGGAGCAGTACTTC
>NA|TRBV27|TRBJ1-1|once
CASSFSGLSGTEAFF
TGTGCCAGCAGTTTCTCAGGGTTATCGGGCACTGAAGCTTTCTTT
>TRBD1|TRBV30|TRBJ1-1|NA
CASTMGQVKNTEAFF
TGTGCCTCGACTATGGGACAGGTAAAGAACACTGAAGCTTTCTTT
>NA|TRBV28|TRBJ1-4|NA
CASSRGQNEKLFF
TGTGCCAGCAGTCGAGGACAGAATGAAAAACTGTTTTTT
>TRBD1|TRBV5-1|TRBJ1-1|NA
CASSLGQGEYAFF
TGCGCCAGCAGCTTGGGACAGGGAGAGTACGCTTTCTTT
>TRBD2|TRBV24-1|TRBJ2-1|NA
CATSDLTSGRDNEQFF
TGTGCCACCAGTGATCTGACTAGCGGGAGAGACAATGAGCAGTTCTTC
>TRBD2|TRBV9|TRBJ2-1|NA
CASSAGGFYNEQFF
TGTGCCTCCTCGGCGGGAGGGTTCTACAATGAGCAGTTCTTC
>TRBD1|TRBV11-3|TRBJ1-6|NA
CASSSDLKTGKRDDSPLHF
TGTGCCAGCAGCTCCGACCTCAAGACAGGGAAGAGGGACGATTCACCCCTCCACTTT
>TRBD1|TRBV7-9|TRBJ2-7|NA
CASLLGQGAGEQYF
TGTGCCAGCCTCCTCGGACAGGGTGCGGGCGAGCAGTACTTC
>TRBD2|TRBV7-8|TRBJ2-7|NA
CASSLNIAGVGEQYF
TGTGCCAGCAGCCTGAACATAGCGGGAGTGGGGGAGCAGTACTTC
>TRBD1|TRBV28|TRBJ1-3|NA
CASSPGQGVLGNTIYF
TGTGCCAGCAGTCCGGGACAGGGGGTCCTTGGAAACACCATATATTTT
>TRBD1|TRBV5-1|TRBJ1-6|NA
CASSLGQGASSPLHF
TGCGCCAGCAGCTTAGGACAGGGGGCATCCTCACCCCTCCACTTT
>NA|TRBV28|TRBJ1-5|NA
CASSFTRGNQPQHF
TGTGCCAGCAGCTTTACCCGGGGTAATCAGCCCCAGCATTTT
>TRBD2|TRBV4-2|TRBJ2-3|NA
CASSMRERGDTQYF
TGTGCCAGCTCGATGCGGGAGAGGGGAGATACGCAGTATTTT
>NA|TRBV18|TRBJ2-7|NA
CASSGRDSYEQYF
TGTGCCAGCTCAGGGCGGGACAGCTACGAGCAGTACTTC
>TRBD1|TRBV27|TRBJ2-3|NA
CASSLKRTGADTQYF
TGTGCCAGCAGCCTAAAAAGGACAGGGGCAGATACGCAGTATTTT
>NA|TRBV5-1|TRBJ1-4|NA
CASSTVTNEKLFF
TGCGCCAGCTCGACAGTTACTAATGAAAAACTGTTTTTT
>NA|TRBV28|TRBJ2-7|NA
CASSPSVGAGFHEQYF
TGTGCCAGCAGTCCATCCGTAGGGGCCGGTTTTCACGAGCAGTACTTC
>TRBD1|TRBV5-1|TRBJ1-1|NA
CASSAGTGGREAFF
TGCGCCAGCAGCGCCGGGACAGGGGGCCGGGAAGCTTTCTTT
>NA|TRBV9|TRBJ2-1|few
CASSVSGGSYNEQFF
TGTGCCAGCAGCGTGTCAGGGGGGTCCTACAATGAGCAGTTCTTC
>NA|TRBV11-2|TRBJ2-6|NA
CASSLAPGVEGANVLTF
TGTGCCAGCAGCTTAGCTCCCGGAGTAGAGGGGGCCAACGTCCTGACTTTC
>TRBD1|TRBV30|TRBJ2-1|NA
CAWSLTGGYNEQFF
TGTGCCTGGAGCCTGACAGGGGGCTACAATGAGCAGTTCTTC
>TRBD2|TRBV2|TRBJ2-7|NA
CASGAGYSSYEQYF
TGTGCCAGCGGAGCGGGATACAGCTCCTACGAGCAGTACTTC
>NA|TRBV7-8|TRBJ2-7|NA
CASSSRLNSYEQYF
TGTGCCAGCAGCTCCAGACTAAATTCCTACGAGCAGTACTTC
>TRBD1|TRBV9|TRBJ1-2|NA
CASAPGGSGYTF
TGTGCCAGCGCCCCAGGGGGGAGTGGCTACACCTTC
>TRBD1|TRBV30|TRBJ1-3|NA
CAWSPGTASGNTIYF
TGTGCCTGGAGCCCCGGGACAGCCTCTGGAAACACCATATATTTT
>TRBD2|TRBV28|TRBJ2-1|NA
CASRMSGTSYNEQFF
TGTGCCAGCAGGATGAGCGGGACCTCCTACAATGAGCAGTTCTTC
>NA|TRBV4-2|TRBJ2-1|NA
CASSQDERNSYNEQFF
TGTGCCAGCAGCCAAGATGAGCGGAACTCCTACAATGAGCAGTTCTTC
>NA|TRBV9|TRBJ2-2|NA
CASQQPNTGELFF
TGTGCCAGTCAACAGCCGAACACCGGGGAGCTGTTTTTT
>NA|TRBV15|TRBJ2-1|once
CATSIRNEQFF
TGTGCCACCAGCATCCGCAATGAGCAGTTCTTC
>NA|TRBV1|TRBJ2-7|NA
CTSSPNGQPGLAGGGEQYF
TGCACCAGCAGCCCTAATGGGCAACCGGGACTAGCGGGAGGTGGCGAGCAGTACTTC
>TRBD1|TRBV6-6|TRBJ1-1|NA
CASSYHTGDTEAFF
TGTGCCAGCAGTTACCACACAGGGGACACTGAAGCTTTCTTT
>TRBD1|TRBV5-1|TRBJ2-1|NA
CASSEGQETDEQFF
TGCGCCAGCAGCGAGGGACAGGAGACCGATGAGCAGTTCTTC